The rows below give T cell receptor beta chains drawn from one sample of a study of OX40 agonist ivuxolimab in advanced cancers. Method: immunoSEQ multiplex PCR; TCRdb's copy keeps in-frame clones and lacks some. The sample lists about 77,000 clones; roughly 89% were seen once. This sample comprised CD4+ or CD8+ T cells sorted from blood, obtained in a trial of the OX40 agonist ivuxolimab. The source of these receptors is an adult with an advanced solid tumor such as melanoma, head and neck, liver or kidney cancer. CDR3s include the opening cysteine and the closing phenylalanine or tryptophan. D genes are given only for firm matches.

cdr3_length | j_call | d_call | v_call | cdr3_nt | cdr3_aa
13 | TRBJ1-2 | NA | TRBV5-1 | TGCGCCAGCAGCTTGGACAGGGCCTATGGCTACACCTTC | CASSLDRAYGYTF
15 | TRBJ1-4 | NA | TRBV27 | TGTGCCAGCAGTAGGAACGGGGGATCCTATGAAAAACTGTTTTTT | CASSRNGGSYEKLFF
15 | TRBJ2-7 | TRBD2 | TRBV7-2 | TGTGCCAGCAGCATACGGACTAGCGGGAGTTACGAGCAGTACTTC | CASSIRTSGSYEQYF
14 | TRBJ2-3 | TRBD2 | TRBV5-4 | TGTGCCAGCACAGCGGGGGGATTCACAGATACGCAGTATTTT | CASTAGGFTDTQYF
13 | TRBJ1-1 | NA | TRBV5-6 | TGTGCCAGCAGCTTGAGGACTGTCACTGAAGCTTTCTTT | CASSLRTVTEAFF
11 | TRBJ2-7 | NA | TRBV20-1 | TGCAGTGCTGGCGGTACCTACGAGCAGTACTTC | CSAGGTYEQYF
12 | TRBJ2-1 | NA | TRBV19 | TGTGCCAGTAGTATGATAGGCTCGACGACATTCTTC | CASSMIGSTTFF
15 | TRBJ2-5 | TRBD1 | TRBV4-2 | TGTGCCAGCAGCCAAGACGGACAGGGGAGGGAGACCCAGTACTTC | CASSQDGQGRETQYF
13 | TRBJ1-2 | TRBD1 | TRBV7-2 | TGTGCCAGCAGCCATGGACAGGTAGATGGCTACACCTTC | CASSHGQVDGYTF
14 | TRBJ2-5 | NA | TRBV19 | TGTGCCAGTAGTTTCGGCGGCCCCGAAGAGACCCAGTACTTC | CASSFGGPEETQYF
18 | TRBJ1-4 | TRBD1 | TRBV5-1 | TGCGCCAGCAGCTTGGGACAGGGGGCGCGCGGTTTTAATGAAAAACTGTTTTTT | CASSLGQGARGFNEKLFF
14 | TRBJ1-5 | TRBD1 | TRBV15 | TGTGCCGCCAGCAGGGACAGGGGCAATCAGCCCCAGCATTTT | CAASRDRGNQPQHF
14 | TRBJ1-3 | NA | TRBV10-2 | TGCGCCAGCACCCCTCAGCCCTCTGGAAACACCATATATTTT | CASTPQPSGNTIYF
16 | TRBJ2-1 | TRBD2 | TRBV19 | TGTGCCAGTAGTATGGGGACTAGCGGGAAGGAGAATGAGCAGTTCTTC | CASSMGTSGKENEQFF
14 | TRBJ2-4 | NA | TRBV27 | TGTGCCAGCAGTTTGGTGGGAGAGGGAAACATTCAGTACTTC | CASSLVGEGNIQYF
17 | TRBJ1-1 | NA | TRBV5-1 | TGCGCCAGCAGCTTGTACAGGGTGGGGTATCAGAACACTGAAGCTTTCTTT | CASSLYRVGYQNTEAFF
13 | TRBJ2-1 | NA | TRBV14 | TGTGCCAGCAGCCAAGCGAGGGAGAATGAGCAGTTCTTC | CASSQARENEQFF
23 | TRBJ2-3 | TRBD2 | TRBV18 | TGTGCCAGCTCACCATGGTTCTCGGGTAAGGCAGGGGCCCAGCGGGGGCACACAGATACGCAGTATTTT | CASSPWFSGKAGAQRGHTDTQYF
14 | TRBJ1-2 | NA | TRBV28 | TGTGCCAGCAGTTTATGGGACAGAAGCAATGGCTACACCTTC | CASSLWDRSNGYTF
13 | TRBJ1-3 | NA | TRBV5-4 | TGTGCCAGCAGCTTGAGGCCTGGAAACACCATATATTTT | CASSLRPGNTIYF
13 | TRBJ1-2 | NA | TRBV2 | TGTGCCAGCAGCTCAGGGAGCAGCTATGGCTACACCTTC | CASSSGSSYGYTF
13 | TRBJ2-5 | NA | TRBV11-2 | TGTGCCAGCAGCAACAGGGTCCAAGAGACCCAGTACTTC | CASSNRVQETQYF